Listed here are 28 T cell receptor beta chains from one sample, sequenced in a study of blood T cell repertoires in COVID-19. Assay used: immunoSEQ multiplex PCR; TCRdb lists only in-frame clones, some missing. The sample comprises 60,000 or so clones, over 75% of which are singletons, and roughly an eighth rests with the top ten. The sample was peripheral blood. The receptor source for this set is a woman aged 55-69 years with active COVID-19.

The chain employs TRBV5-5 and TRBJ2-1, with D unclear. V was cut by 3 bases and J by 4 bases, with 14 bases left in between. The CDR3 consists of 15 residues. Germline assignment: CDR1 SGHKS and CDR2 YYEKEE (reference sequence). The CDR3 sequence is CASSYSPTVYNEQFF. CDR3 nucleotide sequence: TGTGCCAGCAGCTATAGCCCTACCGTATACAATGAGCAGTTCTTC.

The chain links TRBV15 to TRBJ2-7; 9 bases are a match to TRBD2. Germline trimming cut 0 bases from V and 2 bases from J; bases unmatched to any gene: 5. Germline CDR1 is LNHNV and CDR2 is YYDKDF (reference sequence). The CDR3 extends over 16 amino acids. This chain's CDR3 is CATSRDLASGTYEQYF. The CDR3 DNA follows: TGTGCCACCAGCAGAGATCTCGCTAGCGGGACCTACGAGCAGTACTTC. Together with reference TRBV15 and TRBJ2-7, the CDR3 gives the full variable domain: DAMVIQNPRYQVTQFGKPVTLSCSQTLNHNVMYWYQQKSSQAPKLLFHYYDKDFNNEADTPDNFQSRRPNTSFCFLDIRSPGLGDTAMYLCATSRDLASGTYEQYFGPGTRLTVT.

The V call is TRBV2, the J call TRBJ1-6; 7 nucleotides match TRBD1. CDR3 length: 17 residues. The trim removed 4 bases at V and 4 bases at J, leaving 10 bases unmatched. Germline assignment: CDR1 SNHLY and CDR2 FYNNEI. The DNA of the CDR3 is TGTGCCAGCAGTGGTCAGGGGGTCCTCGGGTATAATTCACCCCTCCACTTT. Its translation is CASSGQGVLGYNSPLHF.

A note on this clone: Relative to the germline gene, one junction end is altered; a read error may explain this. The gene calls are TRBV7-2 and TRBJ1-1, with TRBD1 as a possible D gene (5 bases). From germline, CDR1 is SGHTA and CDR2 FQGNSA. The CDR3 loop spans 14 amino acids. This CDR3 is CASSLVVTGGGDDF. The CDR3, as DNA: TGTGCCAGCAGCTTAGTTGTAACAGGTGGAGGGGATGACTTT.

This sequence joins TRBV27 and TRBJ2-7; 7 positions agree with TRBD2. The CDR3 covers 14 residues. Trimming removed 6 bases from V and 2 bases from J; junction bases left unmatched: 7. In germline, CDR1 is MNHEY, CDR2 SMNVEV (reference sequence). The CDR3 sequence: CASSPTSATYEQYF. The CDR3 bases are TGTGCCAGCAGCCCCACTAGCGCCACCTACGAGCAGTACTTC.

This sequence joins TRBV7-8 and TRBJ2-2, with D perhaps matching TRBD2 (6 bases). The CDR3 has 13 amino acids. The V gene lost 6 bases and the J gene lost 6 bases, with 11 bases spanning the gap. CDR1 is SGHVS, CDR2 FQNEAQ, per germline. The CDR3: CASRKTGAGELFF. The DNA for the CDR3 is TGTGCCAGCAGGAAAACGGGGGCCGGGGAGCTGTTTTTT.

The V gene is TRBV5-4, the J gene TRBJ2-2; 10 nucleotides align to TRBD2. This CDR3 has 18 residues. The V gene end was trimmed by 0 bases and the J gene end by 7 bases; junction bases not matched to a gene: 12. Germline-derived CDR1 and CDR2 are SGHNT and YYREEE (reference sequence). The CDR3 reads CASSLASSGGPFFGELFF. Written as DNA, the CDR3 is TGTGCCAGCAGCTTGGCGTCTAGCGGGGGCCCCTTTTTCGGGGAGCTGTTTTTT.

V gene TRBV10-2 combines with J gene TRBJ2-7; 11 bases fit TRBD2. The CDR3 consists of 16 residues. Trimming removed 10 bases from V and 1 base from J; junction bases left unmatched: 12. The germline V gene encodes CDR1 WSHSY and CDR2 SAAADI. The CDR3 region has the DNA TGCGCCACCCTAGCGGGGGGCTTGAAAGGATCCTACGAGCAGTACTTC. Residues: CATLAGGLKGSYEQYF.

CDR3 sequence reads: CASIPSGVETQYF. The CDR3 nucleotides are TGTGCCAGCATTCCTAGCGGGGTAGAGACCCAGTACTTC. The chain links TRBV7-9 to TRBJ2-5; TRBD2 aligns across 9 bases. V was clipped by 7 bases and J by 4 bases; unmatched bases: 4. Per germline, CDR1 SEHNR and CDR2 FQNEAQ (reference sequence). The CDR3 has 13 amino acids.

This clone appeared a single time. The V call is TRBV7-8, the J call TRBJ2-3; 9 bases agree with TRBD2. This CDR3 is built from 18 residues. The ends lost 7 bases at V and 0 bases at J; junction bases unmatched: 14. Germline CDR1 is SGHVS and CDR2 is FQNEAQ. The chain's CDR3 is CASNSPILAGRSTDTQYF. CDR3 nucleotides: TGTGCCAGCAATTCCCCTATTCTAGCGGGGAGAAGCACAGATACGCAGTATTTT.

The chain recombines TRBV19 with TRBJ2-7; D might be TRBD1 (6 bases). V lost 4 bases, J lost 4 bases, and 14 bases lay in between. This CDR3 is built from 14 residues. The germline V gene has CDR1 LNHDA and CDR2 SQIVND (reference sequence). The CDR3 sequence is CASSTDGQPYEQYF. The CDR3 DNA sequence: TGTGCCAGTAGTACTGACGGACAGCCGTACGAGCAGTACTTC.

The chain has TRBV4-2 and TRBJ2-7; 7 nucleotides line up with TRBD1. The V and J ends lost 0 bases and 2 bases, in that order; junction bases with no gene match: 16. Germline V gene data show CDR1 as LGHNA and CDR2 as YNFKEQ. CDR3 size: 19 residues. CDR3 nucleotide sequence: TGTGCCAGCAGCCAAGATGCTTTGGGCCGGGACAGAAAGGCCTACGAGCAGTACTTC. This sequence encodes CASSQDALGRDRKAYEQYF.

This chain links TRBV5-1 with TRBJ2-7; 9 bases agree with TRBD1. The J segment lost 4 bases and the V segment lost 4 bases, leaving 12 bases of the junction unmatched. The germline CDR1 and CDR2 sequences are SGHRS and YFSETQ. This CDR3 spans 16 amino acids. The CDR3 DNA is TGCGCCAGCAGCCTAGCGGCGGGGACAGGGTCGTACGAGCAGTACTTC. Translating it yields CASSLAAGTGSYEQYF.

This chain connects TRBV7-9 to TRBJ2-7; 9 bases are a match to TRBD1. V dropped 5 bases and J dropped 6; count of bases not matched to a gene: 14. This CDR3 region has 16 residues. CDR1 is SEHNR, CDR2 FQNEAQ, per germline (reference sequence). CDR3 sequence: CASSPSSRGQGREQYF. The CDR3 DNA follows: TGTGCCAGCAGCCCCTCTTCCCGGGGACAGGGTCGCGAGCAGTACTTC.

This clone was observed a single time. The rearrangement uses TRBV20-1 and TRBJ1-4; D is undetermined. The CDR3 runs 11 residues. The V end lost 7 bases, the J end lost 7 bases, and 10 bases lay between the germline ends. Per germline, CDR1 DFQATT and CDR2 SNEGSKA (reference sequence). CDR3 sequence reads: CSGTGGEKLFF. For the CDR3, the DNA is TGCAGTGGAACGGGAGGTGAAAAACTGTTTTTT.

The gene calls are TRBV5-1 and TRBJ1-2, with a possible D match to TRBD1 (5 bases). The CDR3 is 14 amino acids. Trimming left V 6 bases short and J 4 bases short, with 16 bases between. The germline V gene encodes CDR1 SGHRS and CDR2 YFSETQ. As DNA, the CDR3 is TGCGCCAGCACCACCGGCGGGGCTTCCTATGGCTACACCTTC. Its translation is CASTTGGASYGYTF.

CDR3 protein: CATSLLTGPTGELFF. The DNA for the CDR3 is TGTGCCACCTCCCTGCTGACAGGGCCCACCGGGGAGCTGTTTTTT. V usage is TRBV6-5 and J usage is TRBJ2-2, with 7 bases lining up with TRBD1. The V segment lost 10 bases and the J segment 4 bases; nucleotides outside the gene matches: 12. The length of the CDR3 is 15 residues. Per germline, CDR1 MNHEY and CDR2 SVGAGI.

This sequence joins TRBV5-1 and TRBJ2-7; 10 nucleotides align to TRBD1. There are 15 residues in the CDR3. V shed 3 bases, J shed 4 bases, and the junction held 7 bases outside the gene matches. Germline V CDR1 and CDR2: SGHRS, YFSETQ. The CDR3 coding sequence is TGCGCCAGCAGCTCACCGGGACAGGGGAGGTACGAGCAGTACTTC. This encodes CASSSPGQGRYEQYF.

This chain joins TRBV6-5 and TRBJ1-1; D is possibly TRBD1 (6 bases). This CDR3 region has 14 residues. Germline V gene lookup returns CDR1 MNHEY and CDR2 SVGAGI. Between the trimmed V and J ends, which lost 6 bases and 0 bases, there was a span of 11 bases. As DNA, the CDR3 is TGTGCCAGCAGCCTCGGACAGTTGAACACTGAAGCTTTCTTT. The encoded protein is CASSLGQLNTEAFF.

V and J are TRBV7-2 and TRBJ2-2; TRBD1 matches 7 bases. The CDR3 length is 16 residues. CDR1 is SGHTA and CDR2 is FQGNSA in the germline V gene. The ends lost 4 bases at V and 2 bases at J; junction bases unmatched: 7. CDR3 protein: CASSSRTGLNTGELFF. CDR3 nucleotides: TGTGCCAGCAGCTCAAGGACAGGTCTAAACACCGGGGAGCTGTTTTTT.

The genes are TRBV19 and TRBJ1-2; D is perhaps TRBD1 (5 bases). The CDR3 is made up of 13 amino acids. V lost 7 bases and J lost 7, with 16 bases in between. Germline-derived CDR1 and CDR2 are LNHDA and SQIVND (reference sequence). The CDR3 sequence is CASNWGGEPGYTF. In nucleotides, the CDR3 is TGTGCCAGTAATTGGGGGGGGGAACCTGGCTACACCTTC.

The chain has TRBV11-2 and TRBJ2-7; D may be TRBD1 (6 bases). Germline V lookup: CDR1 SGHAT, CDR2 FQNNGV. V lost 4 bases to trimming and J lost 4 bases, with 11 bases between them. The CDR3 spans 13 residues. The CDR3 region has the DNA TGTGCCAGCAGCTGGAACAGGGTTTACGAGCAGTACTTC. This translates into CASSWNRVYEQYF.

V is TRBV7-7 and J is TRBJ2-3; TRBD2 agrees at 11 bases. Trimming at V came to 2 bases and at J to 6 bases, leaving 10 bases not matched to a gene. The CDR3 contains 17 residues. Germline assignment: CDR1 SSHAT and CDR2 FNYEAQ (reference sequence). CDR3 bases: TGTGCCAGCAGCTTATTGGCTAGCGGGGGGCCCTCGGATACGCAGTATTTT. Translated, it gives CASSLLASGGPSDTQYF.

The chain links TRBV19 to TRBJ1-5; D unclear. Germline V gene lookup returns CDR1 LNHDA and CDR2 SQIVND (reference sequence). The V end lost 6 bases, the J end lost 0 bases, and 12 bases lay between the germline ends. This CDR3 region has 15 residues. CDR3 residues: CASRVGGNSNQPQHF. The CDR3 nucleotides are TGTGCCAGTAGGGTAGGAGGGAATAGCAATCAGCCCCAGCATTTT.

This clone has a count of ten or more. The rearrangement joins TRBV11-1 to TRBJ1-1; D remains ambiguous. Germline values: CDR1 SGHAT, CDR2 FQDESV (reference sequence). V gave up 1 base and J gave up 4 bases, with 10 bases separating them. The CDR3 totals 14 residues. This CDR3 reads CASSLVLSVTEAFF. In DNA, the CDR3 is TGTGCCAGCAGCTTAGTACTTTCGGTCACTGAAGCTTTCTTT.

The chain carries TRBV4-2 and TRBJ2-2; a weak D match, TRBD1 (5 bases). CDR3 length: 13 amino acids. Trimming removed 1 base from V and 7 bases from J, with 7 bases in between. Germline assignment: CDR1 LGHNA and CDR2 YNFKEQ. The CDR3 coding sequence is TGTGCCAGCAGCCAAGGGGGCGTCGGGGAGCTGTTTTTT. Encoded protein: CASSQGGVGELFF.

V and J are TRBV7-2 and TRBJ1-3; D not resolved. Germline CDR1 reads SGHTA; CDR2 reads FQGNSA. Trimming took 1 base from V and 4 from J, leaving 5 bases between them. This CDR3 has 13 amino acids. This CDR3 is CASSLVSGNTIYF. In DNA, the CDR3 is TGTGCCAGCAGCTTAGTGAGCGGAAACACCATATATTTT.

The chain carries TRBV6-5 and TRBJ2-5; weak D call: TRBD2 (7 bases). CDR3 length: 14 amino acids. Germline assignment: CDR1 MNHEY and CDR2 SVGAGI. As DNA, the CDR3 is TGTGCTACAAGAAGGGGGGGGACCGGAGAGACCCAGTACTTC. It encodes CATRRGGTGETQYF.